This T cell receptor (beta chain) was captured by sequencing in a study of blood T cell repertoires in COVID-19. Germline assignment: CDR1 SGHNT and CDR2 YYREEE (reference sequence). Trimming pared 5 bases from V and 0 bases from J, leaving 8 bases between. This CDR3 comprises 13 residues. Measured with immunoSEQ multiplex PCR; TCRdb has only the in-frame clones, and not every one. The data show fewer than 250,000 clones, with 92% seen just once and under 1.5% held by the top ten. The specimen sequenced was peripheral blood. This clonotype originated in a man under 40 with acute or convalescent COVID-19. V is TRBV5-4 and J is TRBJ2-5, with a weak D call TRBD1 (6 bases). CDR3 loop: CASRGHNQETQYF. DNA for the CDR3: TGTGCCAGCAGGGGACATAACCAAGAGACCCAGTACTTC.